This T cell receptor (beta chain) was observed in a study of response to subunit inactivated influenza vaccine. Study observations and caveats: The authors put forward the suggestion that each seasonal influenza vaccination may bring in only a limited number of new T cells.

V lost 5 bases and J 2 bases, leaving 10 bases between the germline ends. CDR1 and CDR2 (germline): SGHTA, FQGNSA. The CDR3 consists of 14 residues. TCRdb re-analysed the RT-PCR reads in MiXCR, keeping a single row per CDR3 protein. The sample carries approximately 200,000 distinct CDR3 sequences, over 13% recorded once. This clonotype was seen only a few times. Its specificity is not known. The sample was CD8+ T cells sorted from PBMCs, taken 5 days after vaccination. This clonotype was obtained from a man in his fifties who received an inactivated influenza vaccine. The chain couples TRBV7-2 to TRBJ2-1; no clear D. CDR3 protein: CASSLPGAYNEQFF. In DNA, the CDR3 is TGTGCCAGCAGCCTCCCTGGCGCCTACAATGAGCAGTTCTTC. The complete variable domain, with remaining parts taken from reference TRBV7-2 and TRBJ2-1, reads GAGVSQSPSNKVTEKGKDVELRCDPISGHTALYWYRQSLGQGLEFLIYFQGNSAPDKSGLPSDRFSAERTGGSVSTLTIQRTQQEDSAVYLCASSLPGAYNEQFFGPGTRLTVL.